These T cell receptor beta chains were read from a single sample in a study of T cell changes during pregnancy in multiple sclerosis. Profiling relied on immunoSEQ multiplex PCR, and the TCRdb table lists in-frame clones only, not all of them. The profile shows approximately 69,000 clones, roughly 94% of them singletons. Sequenced here: peripheral blood, sampled in the third trimester of pregnancy. Receptors were obtained from a female donor with multiple sclerosis, enrolled in a pregnancy study. CDR3s include the opening cysteine and the closing phenylalanine or tryptophan. The D gene is left open where the match is weak. Clone size is shown for a subset of rows, as once, few, many or a class of expanded clone.

NA | TRBJ1-1 | TRBV2 | NA | TGTGCCAGCAGTGAAACCGGGACAATGAACACTGAAGCTTTCTTT | CASSETGTMNTEAFF
NA | TRBJ2-2 | TRBV6-4 | NA | TGTGCCAGCAGTGTCGGGGTAAACACCGGGGAGCTGTTTTTT | CASSVGVNTGELFF
NA | TRBJ1-2 | TRBV6-5 | NA | TGTGCCAGCAGTTACTCCCGACACCTTTATGGCTACACCTTC | CASSYSRHLYGYTF
NA | TRBJ1-1 | TRBV19 | TRBD1 | TGTGCCTCAAGGACAGGAACCCACTGGGGCACTGAAGCTTTCTTT | CASRTGTHWGTEAFF
NA | TRBJ1-4 | TRBV5-1 | NA | TGCGCCAGCAGGGAGTCAACTAATGAAAAACTGTTTTTT | CASRESTNEKLFF
once | TRBJ1-6 | TRBV5-6 | NA | TGTGCCAGCAGTACTACAGGCCTGGAGCGTTCACCCCTCCACTTT | CASSTTGLERSPLHF
NA | TRBJ1-2 | TRBV6-4 | NA | TGTGCCAGCAGTGCACCCGGGGGGGGTGGCTACACCTTC | CASSAPGGGGYTF
NA | TRBJ2-1 | TRBV6-6 | NA | TGTGCCAGCAGTTCCGACACCTCCTACTACAATGAGCAGTTCTTC | CASSSDTSYYNEQFF
NA | TRBJ2-7 | TRBV9 | NA | TGTGCCAGCAGTCCGGAACAGATTCCCTACGAGCAGTACTTC | CASSPEQIPYEQYF
NA | TRBJ1-1 | TRBV27 | TRBD1 | TGTGCCAGCAGTTTAGGAAAGGGACAGAGGAACACTGAAGCTTTCTTT | CASSLGKGQRNTEAFF
NA | TRBJ2-2 | TRBV25-1 | TRBD2 | TGTGCCAGCAGTGGAAGTCTAGCGGGGGGCGAGCTGTTTTTT | CASSGSLAGGELFF
NA | TRBJ2-1 | TRBV9 | TRBD1 | TGTGCCAGCAGCGTAGTGGGACAGGGAAGGTATGAGCAGTTCTTC | CASSVVGQGRYEQFF
NA | TRBJ2-5 | TRBV5-6 | TRBD2 | TGTGCCAGCAGCAGCTTAAACCTAGCGGGGCCAAAGACCCAGTACTTC | CASSSLNLAGPKTQYF
NA | TRBJ2-5 | TRBV9 | TRBD2 | TGTGCCAGCAGCGCTTCGGGACTAGCGCAAGAGACCCAGTACTTC | CASSASGLAQETQYF
NA | TRBJ1-5 | TRBV7-9 | TRBD1 | TGTGCCAGCAGCCGGGACAGGGTGAGAGATCAGCCCCAGCATTTT | CASSRDRVRDQPQHF
NA | TRBJ2-3 | TRBV7-3 | TRBD2 | TGTGCCAGCAGCTACGGACTAGCGGGGAGCACAGATACGCAGTATTTT | CASSYGLAGSTDTQYF
NA | TRBJ2-1 | TRBV7-6 | TRBD2 | TGTGCCAGCAGCTGGAGCGGGGGGGCAGGCAATGAGCAGTTCTTC | CASSWSGGAGNEQFF
once | TRBJ2-3 | TRBV9 | NA | TGTGCCAGCAGCGTACAAGGGGGAAGCACAGATACGCAGTATTTT | CASSVQGGSTDTQYF
NA | TRBJ2-4 | TRBV7-9 | TRBD2 | TGTGCCAGCAGCTCCCAAATAGCGGGGGGTAACATTCAGTACTTC | CASSSQIAGGNIQYF
NA | TRBJ2-3 | TRBV5-5 | NA | TGTGCCAGCAGCTTGGCCAGACAGGACCATACGCAGTATTTT | CASSLARQDHTQYF
NA | TRBJ1-5 | TRBV19 | TRBD1 | TGTGCCAGTAGTGCAAGACAGGGTGCTCAGCCCCAGCATTTT | CASSARQGAQPQHF
NA | TRBJ2-5 | TRBV7-6 | TRBD1 | TGTGCCAGCAGCTTGTTAACAGGGGCGAACCAAGAGACCCAGTACTTC | CASSLLTGANQETQYF
NA | TRBJ1-1 | TRBV4-1 | NA | TGCGCCAGCAGCCAAGGGCGGGGAGCCCGGAAGATGGGTGGTGGAACTGAAGCTTTCTTT | CASSQGRGARKMGGGTEAFF
NA | TRBJ1-1 | TRBV7-2 | TRBD1 | TGTGCCAGCAGCCCCAACCTCAGGGGGCGAGGGACTGAAGCTTTCTTT | CASSPNLRGRGTEAFF
NA | TRBJ1-1 | TRBV19 | NA | TGTGCCAGTAGACCGGGGGACCCGAGGGCTGGCACTGAAGCTTTCTTT | CASRPGDPRAGTEAFF
NA | TRBJ2-5 | TRBV19 | NA | TGTGCCAGTAGTACAGGGGCAGAGACCCAGTACTTC | CASSTGAETQYF
NA | TRBJ1-2 | TRBV7-3 | NA | TGTGCCAGCAGCCCCCGCCCAGTCCCTCATGGCTACACCTTC | CASSPRPVPHGYTF
NA | TRBJ1-5 | TRBV15 | NA | TGTGCCACCAGCAGGGACTTGGGGGGACATCAGCCCCAGCATTTT | CATSRDLGGHQPQHF
NA | TRBJ1-2 | TRBV20-1 | NA | TGCAGTGCCGAGGGACTTGGCTACACCTTC | CSAEGLGYTF
few | TRBJ2-7 | TRBV2 | NA | TGTGCCAGCACTATTCGAGGGTTGGGGGAGCAGTACTTC | CASTIRGLGEQYF
NA | TRBJ1-3 | TRBV5-6 | NA | TGTGCCAGCAGCTTGGGTGGAGTGGCTGGAAACACCATATATTTT | CASSLGGVAGNTIYF
NA | TRBJ1-2 | TRBV30 | NA | TGTGCCTGGAGTCCAACAGGGCCCTATGGCTACACCTTC | CAWSPTGPYGYTF
NA | TRBJ1-2 | TRBV4-3 | NA | TGCGCCAGCAGCCAAGGGGAGGGGGGTAACTATGGCTACACCTTC | CASSQGEGGNYGYTF
NA | TRBJ1-1 | TRBV4-2 | NA | TGTGCCAGCAGCCAAGATGTTGGCAGCGGGGGCACTGAAGCTTTCTTT | CASSQDVGSGGTEAFF
NA | TRBJ2-7 | TRBV18 | TRBD2 | TGTGCCAGCTCACCGAGTAGCGGGAGCTACGAGCAGTACTTC | CASSPSSGSYEQYF
once | TRBJ2-3 | TRBV19 | TRBD2 | TGTGCCAGTAGTATTTCGGGACTAGCGGGGGGAACTAGCACAGATACGCAGTATTTT | CASSISGLAGGTSTDTQYF
NA | TRBJ2-1 | TRBV2 | TRBD2 | TGTGCCAGCAGAGGGCTAGCGGGGAATGAGCAGTTCTTC | CASRGLAGNEQFF
once | TRBJ2-2 | TRBV11-3 | NA | TGTGCCAGCAGCTTAATTTCAGGGGCCACCGGGGAGCTGTTTTTT | CASSLISGATGELFF
NA | TRBJ2-1 | TRBV5-6 | TRBD2 | TGTGCCAGCAGCTTCCCTAGCGGGGGGCTCCGGTTAAATGAGCAGTTCTTC | CASSFPSGGLRLNEQFF
NA | TRBJ2-5 | TRBV4-2 | TRBD1 | TGTGCCAGCAGCCAACCTTCCGGACAGGCAAACCAAGAGACCCAGTACTTC | CASSQPSGQANQETQYF
NA | TRBJ2-1 | TRBV9 | NA | TGTGCCAGCAGTGAAACCGGGAAAAACAATGAGCAGTTCTTC | CASSETGKNNEQFF
NA | TRBJ2-5 | TRBV12-5 | NA | TGTGCTAGTGCCCTGGGACTCCCCCCGTCAGAGACCCAGTACTTC | CASALGLPPSETQYF
NA | TRBJ1-1 | TRBV11-2 | NA | TGTGCCAGCAGCTTTTCGCGGCGTGAAGCTTTCTTT | CASSFSRREAFF
NA | TRBJ1-1 | TRBV29-1 | TRBD1 | TGCAGCACTACCGGGACAGGGAACACTGAAGCTTTCTTT | CSTTGTGNTEAFF
NA | TRBJ1-1 | TRBV7-6 | NA | TGTGCCAGCAGCTTATTGGCGGCTGAAGCTTTCTTT | CASSLLAAEAFF
NA | TRBJ2-2 | TRBV11-3 | NA | TGTGCCAGCAGCTTTAAGCGGGTGACCGGGACAGACACCGGGGAGCTGTTTTTT | CASSFKRVTGTDTGELFF
NA | TRBJ1-2 | TRBV29-1 | TRBD1 | TGCAGCGCCTCTCGACAGGGCAACTATGGCTACACCTTC | CSASRQGNYGYTF
NA | TRBJ2-7 | TRBV7-2 | NA | TGTGCCAGCAGCTTAGAGCCCCAGGGGTACGAGCAGTACTTC | CASSLEPQGYEQYF
NA | TRBJ1-5 | TRBV19 | NA | TGTGCCAGTAGTATTCGCAGGGGCGTCAATCAGCCCCAGCATTTT | CASSIRRGVNQPQHF